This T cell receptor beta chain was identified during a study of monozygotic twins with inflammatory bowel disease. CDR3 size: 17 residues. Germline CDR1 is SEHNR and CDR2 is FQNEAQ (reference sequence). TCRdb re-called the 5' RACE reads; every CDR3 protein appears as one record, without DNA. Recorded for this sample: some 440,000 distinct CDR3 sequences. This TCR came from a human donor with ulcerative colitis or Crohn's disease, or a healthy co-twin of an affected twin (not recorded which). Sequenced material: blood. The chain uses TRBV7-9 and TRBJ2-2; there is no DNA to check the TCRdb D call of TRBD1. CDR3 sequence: CASSPRDKGSATGELFF.